A single sample is the source of the 32 T cell receptor beta chains below, sequenced in a study of early T cells in non-severe SARS-CoV-2 infection. TCRdb used MiXCR to reprocess the 5' RACE reads, holding one entry per CDR3 protein. The data contain more than 20,000 distinct CDR3 sequences, roughly 6% of them singletons. The sequencing input was whole blood. These receptors came from an adult who was a healthcare worker with PCR-confirmed SARS-CoV-2 infection or an uninfected control (not recorded which).

Relative to its sample, this clonotype is medium-sized. V gene TRBV7-2 combines with J gene TRBJ2-1; D remains unclear. Germline CDR1 and CDR2: SGHTA and FQGNSA. CDR3 length equals 15 residues. The ends were cut back, 2 bases at V and 0 bases at J, with 8 bases in the middle. The DNA of the CDR3 is TGTGCCAGCAGCTTAAGGAGAGTCTCCTACAATGAGCAGTTCTTC. Translating it yields CASSLRRVSYNEQFF.

In its sample, this clonotype was seen a few times. V is TRBV4-3 and J is TRBJ2-2, with D maybe TRBD1 (5 bases). V was clipped by 1 base and J by 5 bases, with 14 bases between them. This CDR3 is 16 amino acids long. Germline values: CDR1 LGHNA, CDR2 YSLEER. CDR3 nucleotide sequence: TGCGCCAGCAGCCAAGCGATCAGGGAATTAACCGGGGAGCTGTTTTTT. It encodes CASSQAIRELTGELFF.

In its sample, this clonotype was seen many times. The chain employs TRBV4-3 and TRBJ1-4; D not certain. From germline, CDR1 is LGHNA and CDR2 YSLEER. The CDR3 runs to 16 residues. Trimming left V 0 bases short and J 7 bases short, with 15 bases between. CDR3 DNA: TGCGCCAGCAGCCAAGATCGCGGGGAGCGTACTGAAAAACTGTTTTTT. It is translated as CASSQDRGERTEKLFF.

This clonotype turned up a few times. The rearrangement links TRBV29-1 to TRBJ1-3, with 7 nucleotides matching TRBD1. V lost 4 bases and J lost 0; bases outside the gene matches: 3. CDR3 size: 14 residues. The germline V gene has CDR1 SQVTM and CDR2 ANQGSEA. The CDR3 sequence: CSVGAGGSGNTIYF. CDR3 sequence (DNA): TGCAGCGTTGGCGCAGGGGGCTCTGGAAACACCATATATTTT.

A few counts support this clonotype. The chain uses TRBV7-9 and TRBJ1-6; D gene ambiguous. Germline-derived CDR1 and CDR2 are SEHNR and FQNEAQ (reference sequence). This CDR3 is built from 14 residues. V dropped 0 bases and J dropped 5 bases, with 5 bases sitting between them. CDR3 coding DNA: TGTGCCAGCAGCTTAGCGGGAAATAATTCACCCCTCCACTTT. This translates into CASSLAGNNSPLHF.

This clonotype has at least ten counts. The genes are TRBV7-2 and TRBJ2-1, with 8 bases matching TRBD2. The CDR3 has 14 amino acids. In germline, CDR1 is SGHTA, CDR2 FQGNSA. The V gene end was trimmed by 2 bases and the J gene end by 4 bases; junction bases not matched to a gene: 1. The CDR3 nucleotides are TGTGCCAGCAGCTTATCGGGGGGGTACAATGAGCAGTTCTTC. It yields the protein CASSLSGGYNEQFF. Full variable domain (outside the CDR3, taken from reference TRBV7-2 and TRBJ2-1): GAGVSQSPSNKVTEKGKDVELRCDPISGHTALYWYRQSLGQGLEFLIYFQGNSAPDKSGLPSDRFSAERTGGSVSTLTIQRTQQEDSAVYLCASSLSGGYNEQFFGPGTRLTVL.

The rearrangement uses TRBV15 and TRBJ2-7, with TRBD1 matching over 8 bases. J lost 0 bases, V lost 4 bases, and 8 bases had no gene match. Germline assignment: CDR1 LNHNV and CDR2 YYDKDF (reference sequence). This CDR3 region has 16 residues. This CDR3 is CATSKYSQGASYEQYF. DNA of the CDR3: TGTGCCACCAGCAAGTACTCCCAGGGGGCCTCCTACGAGCAGTACTTC.

This clonotype is judged medium-sized. The V call is TRBV3-1, the J call TRBJ1-2; D is possibly TRBD1 (5 bases). The germline V and J ends were trimmed by 4 bases and 3 bases, with 18 bases remaining between them. The CDR3 loop spans 16 amino acids. Germline values: CDR1 LGHDT, CDR2 YNNKEL (reference sequence). As DNA, the CDR3 is TGTGCCAGCAGCCCGGGACTCATCACCCCCTACTATGGCTACACCTTC. It translates to CASSPGLITPYYGYTF.

The V and J genes are TRBV6-2 or TRBV6-3 and TRBJ1-1, with D maybe TRBD1 (5 bases). CDR1 is MNHEY and CDR2 is SVGEGT in the germline V gene. The CDR3 is 17 amino acids. V lost 0 bases and J lost 1, with 15 bases in between. CDR3 bases: TGTGCCAGCAGTTACTCGACAGCCCAGTTGGGGAACACTGAAGCTTTCTTT. It specifies CASSYSTAQLGNTEAFF.

Relative to its sample, this clonotype is medium-sized. The genes are TRBV10-3 and TRBJ1-5, with a tentative D call TRBD1 (6 bases). Between the trimmed V and J ends, which lost 10 bases and 4 bases, there was a span of 14 bases. The germline CDR1 and CDR2 sequences are ENHRY and SYGVKD. CDR3 length: 13 amino acids. The chain's CDR3 is CASTRGANQPQHF. CDR3 nucleotide sequence: TGTGCCAGTACTAGGGGGGCGAATCAGCCCCAGCATTTT.

By share of the sample, this clonotype is medium-sized (0.01 to 0.1%). V gene TRBV28 combines with J gene TRBJ1-1; D might be TRBD1 (5 bases). Trimming removed 6 bases at V and 4 bases at J, with 12 bases between. The CDR3 loop spans 13 amino acids. CDR1 is MDHEN, CDR2 SYDVKM, per germline. The CDR3 reads CASSIRAFTEAFF. CDR3 coding DNA: TGTGCCAGCAGCATCAGGGCTTTCACTGAAGCTTTCTTT.

This clonotype ranks as medium-sized. This chain connects TRBV7-8 to TRBJ2-3; 11 nucleotides agree with TRBD2. V lost 5 bases, J lost 2 bases, and 6 bases stayed unmatched. The CDR3 sequence is 16 residues long. Germline values: CDR1 SGHVS, CDR2 FQNEAQ. Written as DNA, the CDR3 is TGTGCCAGCAGCCCCGGGACTAGCGGCCTCACAGATACGCAGTATTTT. This encodes CASSPGTSGLTDTQYF.

There are many counts of this clonotype. The chain employs TRBV11-2 and TRBJ1-2; 10 positions match TRBD1. The germline V gene encodes CDR1 SGHAT and CDR2 FQNNGV. The CDR3 runs to 15 residues. The V gene end was trimmed by 7 bases and the J gene end by 4 bases; junction bases not matched to a gene: 9. The CDR3 region has the DNA TGTGCCAGCACCCGAGGACAGGGGGGAGGCTATGGCTACACCTTC. Translated: CASTRGQGGGYGYTF.

This clonotype was found many times. This chain links TRBV28 with TRBJ1-5; D is ambiguous. CDR1 MDHEN and CDR2 SYDVKM come from the germline V gene. V gave up 10 bases and J gave up 0 bases, with 16 bases separating them. The CDR3 spans 15 residues. CDR3 region: CATAEAVNSNQPQHF. In DNA, the CDR3 is TGTGCCACAGCAGAGGCAGTTAATAGCAATCAGCCCCAGCATTTT.

This clonotype was found many times. CDR3 residues: CASSVGGGTIQETQYF. The CDR3 nucleotides are TGTGCCAGCAGCGTAGGAGGGGGAACTATCCAAGAGACCCAGTACTTC. V and J are TRBV9 and TRBJ2-5, with a weak D call TRBD1 (6 bases). The CDR3 is 16 residues long. Germline values: CDR1 SGDLS, CDR2 YYNGEE. Trimming left V 0 bases short and J 1 base short, with 13 bases between.

This clonotype was observed a handful of times. This chain links TRBV7-8 with TRBJ1-2; D is possibly TRBD1 (5 bases). V gave up 5 bases and J gave up 8 bases, with 18 bases separating them. CDR1 SGHVS and CDR2 FQNEAQ come from the germline V gene. CDR3 length: 14 residues. The DNA for the CDR3 is TGTGCCAGCAGCATCGGGGGAGGTCTATACGGCTACACCTTC. This codes for CASSIGGGLYGYTF.

In its sample, this clonotype was seen many times. The chain uses TRBV12-3 or TRBV12-4 and TRBJ2-6, with TRBD1 matching 8 bases. J was trimmed by 1 base and V by 6 bases; bases with no gene match: 2. This CDR3 has 15 amino acids. In DNA, the CDR3 is TGTGCCAGCAGCAGACAGGGGTCTGGGGCCAACGTCCTGACTTTC. It encodes CASSRQGSGANVLTF.

This clonotype counts as medium-sized. The chain couples TRBV5-4 to TRBJ1-1, with D unresolved. The CDR3 sequence is 14 residues long. The V gene lost 0 bases and the J gene lost 5 bases, with 11 bases spanning the gap. Per germline, CDR1 SGHNT and CDR2 YYREEE (reference sequence). The CDR3 coding sequence is TGTGCCAGCAGCTTGGACCGGAGCTATACTGAAGCTTTCTTT. It specifies CASSLDRSYTEAFF. Full variable domain (rest looked up from reference TRBV5-4 and TRBJ1-1): ETGVTQSPTHLIKTRGQQVTLRCSSQSGHNTVSWYQQALGQGPQFIFQYYREEENGRGNFPPRFSGLQFPNYSSELNVNALELDDSALYLCASSLDRSYTEAFFGQGTRLTVV.

This clonotype has at least ten counts. The chain has TRBV20-1 and TRBJ2-7, with 7 bases aligning to TRBD1. The trim removed 6 bases at V and 3 bases at J, leaving 14 bases unmatched. This CDR3 has 15 amino acids. The germline V gene has CDR1 DFQATT and CDR2 SNEGSKA (reference sequence). The CDR3 loop is CSAPVPGQRYYEQYF. DNA of the CDR3: TGCAGTGCACCAGTTCCGGGACAGAGATACTACGAGCAGTACTTC.

In this sample, this clonotype turned up a few times. This rearrangement joins TRBV6-6 to TRBJ1-2, with 11 positions matching TRBD1. In germline, CDR1 is MNHNY, CDR2 SVGAGI (reference sequence). V was pared by 10 bases and J by 2 bases, with 3 bases of the junction left unmatched. This CDR3 has 13 amino acids. The CDR3 spells CAIGTGGNYGYTF. The CDR3 DNA is TGTGCCATTGGGACAGGGGGGAACTATGGCTACACCTTC.

This clonotype is medium-sized within its sample. The chain couples TRBV7-2 to TRBJ2-5, with D maybe TRBD2 (5 bases). The CDR3 is made up of 17 amino acids. The germline V gene encodes CDR1 SGHTA and CDR2 FQGNSA. Trimming took off 5 bases at V and 2 bases at J, with 21 bases between the two ends. CDR3 coding DNA: TGTGCCAGCAGCGGAAGATCCGGGCGGGCTTCTCAAGAGACCCAGTACTTC. Translated: CASSGRSGRASQETQYF.

V usage is TRBV12-3 or TRBV12-4 and J usage is TRBJ1-2; D gene unclear. The length of the CDR3 is 12 residues. Trimming cost V 4 bases and J 4 bases, with 7 bases left between them. Here the CDR3 reads CASSSDGYGYTF. As DNA, the CDR3 is TGTGCCAGCAGTTCGGACGGCTATGGCTACACCTTC.

This rearrangement joins TRBV4-1 to TRBJ1-1; no clear D gene. The CDR3 is 16 amino acids. The V end was cut by 1 base, the J end by 0 bases, with 12 bases between. Germline CDR1 reads MGHRA; CDR2 reads YSYEKL. Here the CDR3 DNA reads TGCGCCAGCAGCCAAGTTCGGTCCGGGTTGAACACTGAAGCTTTCTTT. Protein sequence: CASSQVRSGLNTEAFF.

This chain uses TRBV6-2 or TRBV6-3 with TRBJ1-2; 8 nucleotides agree with TRBD1. V lost 5 bases, J lost 8 bases, and 16 bases stayed unmatched. Germline loops: CDR1 MNHEY, CDR2 SVGEGT. CDR3 size: 16 residues. This CDR3 is CASSLHSRTGIYGYTF. The CDR3 bases are TGTGCCAGCAGTCTCCATTCGAGGACAGGGATATACGGCTACACCTTC.

This clonotype appeared many times. J is TRBJ1-5 and V is TRBV28, with 10 positions matching TRBD1. The germline V gene encodes CDR1 MDHEN and CDR2 SYDVKM. V was pared by 5 bases and J by 4 bases, with 5 bases of the junction left unmatched. The CDR3 runs 15 residues. The CDR3 DNA is TGTGCCAGCAGTGTACAGGGACAGGGGAATCAGCCCCAGCATTTT. Encoded protein: CASSVQGQGNQPQHF.

This clonotype has a count of ten or more. The chain joins TRBV7-6 to TRBJ2-3; TRBD1 agrees at 7 bases. V shed 4 bases, J shed 2 bases, and the junction held 3 bases outside the gene matches. This CDR3 has 14 residues. Germline CDR1 reads SGHVS; CDR2 reads FNYEAQ. This CDR3 is CASSSTGSTDTQYF. In DNA form, the CDR3 reads TGTGCCAGCAGCTCGACAGGGTCCACAGATACGCAGTATTTT.

This clonotype was seen repeatedly, ten times or more. The CDR3 DNA follows: TGTGCCAGCAGTGACAGCTACGAGCAGTACTTC. Translation gives CASSDSYEQYF. V is TRBV6-2 or TRBV6-3 and J is TRBJ2-7; D may be TRBD1 (5 bases). Trimming cost V 5 bases and J 3 bases, with 5 bases left between them. Germline V gene data show CDR1 as MNHEY and CDR2 as SVGEGT. CDR3 length: 11 amino acids.

This clonotype was seen ten or more times. This sequence joins TRBV7-2 and TRBJ1-5; D might be TRBD1 (6 bases). V dropped 8 bases and J dropped 6 bases, with 14 bases sitting between them. This CDR3 is built from 13 residues. Germline values: CDR1 SGHTA, CDR2 FQGNSA. The CDR3 nucleotides read TGTGCCAGCGCCCTCAGGGGCGGTCAGCCCCAGCATTTT. Translated: CASALRGGQPQHF.

This clonotype was seen at least ten times. This chain joins TRBV10-1 and TRBJ2-3; D remains unclear. CDR3 size: 15 residues. V was pared by 0 bases and J by 0 bases, with 7 bases between. The germline gives CDR1 WNHNN, CDR2 SYGVQD (reference sequence). The DNA of the CDR3 is TGCGCCAGCAGTGAGTCCGTTACTAGCACAGATACGCAGTATTTT. Protein: CASSESVTSTDTQYF.

By share, this clonotype counts as medium-sized (0.01 to 0.1%). The chain joins TRBV9 to TRBJ2-6; 9 bases are shared with TRBD1. The ends lost 1 base at V and 6 bases at J; junction bases unmatched: 8. The germline gives CDR1 SGDLS, CDR2 YYNGEE. The length of the CDR3 is 17 residues. In DNA, the CDR3 is TGTGCCAGCAGCGTAACCGGAGGACAGGGGATGGCCAACGTCCTGACTTTC. Protein: CASSVTGGQGMANVLTF.

By share, this clonotype counts as medium-sized. One junction end disagrees with the germline gene, perhaps due to a read error. The chain combines TRBV7-2 with TRBJ2-5, with D hard to call. The CDR3 consists of 12 residues. Germline V CDR1 and CDR2: SGHTA, FQGNSA. For the CDR3, the DNA is TGTGCCAGCAGCTTAGGGGCTCAACGGCCGGACTTC. Amino acid sequence: CASSLGAQRPDF.

By sample fraction, this clonotype is medium-sized. The J gene is TRBJ2-2, the V gene TRBV28; perhaps TRBD2 as D (6 bases). Per germline, CDR1 MDHEN and CDR2 SYDVKM. The CDR3 loop spans 13 amino acids. V lost 5 bases and J 11 bases, leaving 15 bases between the germline ends. CDR3 DNA sequence: TGTGCCAGCAGTCCCTCCCCGGGAGCCGAGCTGTTTTTT. It yields the protein CASSPSPGAELFF.